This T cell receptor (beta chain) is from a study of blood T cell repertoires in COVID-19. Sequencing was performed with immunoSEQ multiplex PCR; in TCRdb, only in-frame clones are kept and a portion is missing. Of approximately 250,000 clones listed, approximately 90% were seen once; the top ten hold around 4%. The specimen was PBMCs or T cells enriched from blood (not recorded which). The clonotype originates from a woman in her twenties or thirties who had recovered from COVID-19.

The CDR3 DNA sequence: TGCGCCAGCAGCCAAGCGGGAGGGCCCACTGAGCAGTTCTTC. It encodes CASSQAGGPTEQFF. The chain is built from TRBV4-3 and TRBJ2-1; TRBD2 matches 8 bases. From germline, CDR1 is LGHNA and CDR2 YSLEER. This CDR3 is built from 14 residues. The junction had 5 bases not matched to a gene; V was cut back by 1 base and J by 9 bases.